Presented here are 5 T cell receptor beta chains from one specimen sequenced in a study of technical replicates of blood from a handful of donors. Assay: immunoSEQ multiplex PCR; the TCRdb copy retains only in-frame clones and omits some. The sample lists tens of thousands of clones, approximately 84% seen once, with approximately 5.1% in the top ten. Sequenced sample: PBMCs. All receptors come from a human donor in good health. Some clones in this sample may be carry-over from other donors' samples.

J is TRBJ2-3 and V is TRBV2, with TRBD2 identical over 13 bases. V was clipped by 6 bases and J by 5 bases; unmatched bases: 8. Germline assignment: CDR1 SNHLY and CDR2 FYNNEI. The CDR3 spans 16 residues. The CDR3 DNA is TGTGCCAGCAGCGCCGGACTAGCGGGAGACGTAGATACGCAGTATTTT. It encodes CASSAGLAGDVDTQYF.

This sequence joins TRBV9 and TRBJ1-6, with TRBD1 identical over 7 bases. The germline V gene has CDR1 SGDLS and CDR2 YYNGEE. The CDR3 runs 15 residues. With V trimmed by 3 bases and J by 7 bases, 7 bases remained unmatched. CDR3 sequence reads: CASSAPTGQNSPLHF. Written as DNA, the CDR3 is TGTGCCAGCAGCGCCCCGACAGGGCAAAATTCACCCCTCCACTTT. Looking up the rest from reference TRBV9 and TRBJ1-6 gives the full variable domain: DSGVTQTPKHLITATGQRVTLRCSPRSGDLSVYWYQQSLDQGLQFLIQYYNGEERAKGNILERFSAQQFPDLHSELNLSSLELGDSALYFCASSAPTGQNSPLHFGNGTRLTVT.

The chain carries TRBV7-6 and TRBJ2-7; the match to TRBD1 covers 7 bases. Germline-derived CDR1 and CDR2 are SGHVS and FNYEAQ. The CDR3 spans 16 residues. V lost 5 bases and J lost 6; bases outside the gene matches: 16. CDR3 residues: CASSAKPRQGGSEQYF. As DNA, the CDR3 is TGTGCCAGCAGCGCTAAGCCCCGACAGGGTGGGTCCGAGCAGTACTTC.

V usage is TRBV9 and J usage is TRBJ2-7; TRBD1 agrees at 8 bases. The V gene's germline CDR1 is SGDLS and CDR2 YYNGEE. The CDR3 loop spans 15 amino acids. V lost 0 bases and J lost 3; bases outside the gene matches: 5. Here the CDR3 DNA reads TGTGCCAGCAGCGTAGATCCCGGGACAGGCTACGAGCAGTACTTC. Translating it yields CASSVDPGTGYEQYF.

CDR3 nucleotides: TGCGCCAGCAGCCAAGAGAATTTGCAGATCTATAATTCACCCCTCCACTTT. As protein: CASSQENLQIYNSPLHF. The chain uses TRBV4-3 and TRBJ1-6; the D is unclear. Trimming left V 0 bases short and J 3 bases short, with 12 bases between. CDR1 is LGHNA and CDR2 is YSLEER in the germline V gene. The CDR3 length is 17 residues.